The 31 T cell receptor beta chains in this list originate from one sample, sequenced in a study of blood T cells in healthy people across ages. The second PCR ran about 6 to 11 cycles with a sample-barcoded 5' primer and J-beta primers. TCRdb re-analysed the 5' RACE reads in MiXCR, keeping a single row per CDR3 protein. The sample shows around 870,000 distinct CDR3 sequences, 29% of them seen only once. Sample: blood. Receptors originate from a woman aged 80 or older in good health.

On this clonotype itself: A much more abundant neighbour one base away suggests this may be a read error. This rearrangement joins TRBV12-3 or TRBV12-4 to TRBJ2-5; no clear D gene. TRBJ2-1 explains the end of the DNA better; the J call may be wrong. CDR3 length: 13 amino acids. CDR3 residues: CASSRRVQETQFF. In DNA, the CDR3 is TGTGCCAGCAGTCGCCGGGTGCAAGAGACCCAGTTCTTC.

This clonotype was observed at least ten times. The V gene is TRBV7-9, the J gene TRBJ1-2, with D possibly being TRBD1 (5 bases). Germline loops: CDR1 SEHNR, CDR2 FQNEAQ (reference sequence). Deletions cut 2 bases from V and 7 bases from J, with 8 bases between. The CDR3 length is 12 residues. CDR3 in amino acids: CASSLQGRGYTF. The CDR3 DNA is TGTGCCAGCAGCTTACAGGGACGTGGCTACACCTTC.

In this sample, this clonotype turned up many times. This rearrangement joins TRBV6-5 to TRBJ2-5; D perhaps matches TRBD1 (6 bases). The V gene lost 5 bases and the J gene lost 2 bases, with 15 bases spanning the gap. From germline, CDR1 is MNHEY and CDR2 SVGAGI. The CDR3 contains 15 residues. The CDR3 DNA follows: TGTGCCAGCAGTCGAACAGGGATGGGGCAAGAGACCCAGTACTTC. This encodes CASSRTGMGQETQYF.

V gene TRBV5-1 combines with J gene TRBJ1-6, with TRBD1 identical over 7 bases. The CDR3 contains 14 residues. Germline V lookup: CDR1 SGHRS, CDR2 YFSETQ. The V and J ends lost 3 bases and 8 bases, in that order; junction bases with no gene match: 5. CDR3: CASSWRQGDSPLHF. The CDR3 DNA sequence: TGCGCCAGCAGCTGGAGGCAGGGGGATTCACCCCTCCACTTT.

This clonotype was seen at least ten times. The chain has TRBV9 and TRBJ2-5, with D tentatively TRBD1 or TRBD2 (6 bases each). Germline V gene data show CDR1 as SGDLS and CDR2 as YYNGEE. The CDR3 runs 15 residues. V was clipped by 4 bases and J by 5 bases, with 18 bases between them. The CDR3 loop is CASSSRGRLSETQYF. The CDR3 coding sequence is TGTGCCAGCAGCTCACGGGGGCGGTTGTCCGAGACCCAGTACTTC. Combining the CDR3 with reference TRBV9 and TRBJ2-5 gives the whole variable domain DSGVTQTPKHLITATGQRVTLRCSPRSGDLSVYWYQQSLDQGLQFLIQYYNGEERAKGNILERFSAQQFPDLHSELNLSSLELGDSALYFCASSSRGRLSETQYFGPGTRLLVL.

This clonotype was seen repeatedly, ten times or more. The chain uses TRBV7-6 and TRBJ1-1, with D unresolved. The CDR3 is made up of 13 amino acids. V lost 2 bases to trimming and J lost 3 bases, with 7 bases between them. Looked up from germline, CDR1 is SGHVS and CDR2 is FNYEAQ. CDR3 coding DNA: TGTGCCAGCAGCTTATCGGGTGACACTGAAGCTTTCTTT. Its protein product is CASSLSGDTEAFF.

This clonotype was counted at least ten times. The chain joins TRBV12-3 or TRBV12-4 to TRBJ1-1; a possible D gene is TRBD1 (5 bases). This CDR3 contains 13 residues. Trimming took 6 bases from V and 1 from J, leaving 9 bases between them. The CDR3 sequence: CASRGEGNTEAFF. In DNA form, the CDR3 reads TGTGCCAGCAGAGGGGAGGGGAACACTGAAGCTTTCTTT.

The table lists this clonotype with a few counts. Just one base apart from a much larger clone, this may be a read error. V gene TRBV7-2 combines with J gene TRBJ1-6; D possibly corresponds to TRBD1 (5 bases). The CDR3 runs 17 residues. Germline loops: CDR1 SGHTA, CDR2 FQGNSA. In DNA, the CDR3 is TGTGCCAGCAGCCTGCGACATGGACAATTTTCCAATTCACCCCCCCACTTT. Translating gives CASSLRHGQFSNSPPHF.

This clonotype was found many times. This sequence joins TRBV7-2 and TRBJ2-1; TRBD1 aligns across 10 bases. The CDR3 is 18 residues long. Losses at the gene ends were 6 bases for V and 0 bases for J; bases not matched to a gene: 11. Germline-derived CDR1 and CDR2 are SGHTA and FQGNSA. The CDR3 sequence: CASRPSGQGHLSYNEQFF. CDR3 sequence (DNA): TGTGCCAGCAGACCTTCGGGACAGGGGCATCTCTCCTACAATGAGCAGTTCTTC.

This clonotype was recorded many times. The chain recombines TRBV12-3 or TRBV12-4 with TRBJ1-2, with 7 bases identical to TRBD1. V was pared by 6 bases and J by 0 bases, with 7 bases of the junction left unmatched. The CDR3 has 15 residues. The CDR3 loop reads CASRWDSISNYGYTF. DNA of the CDR3: TGTGCCAGCAGGTGGGACAGCATTTCTAACTATGGCTACACCTTC.

The chain carries TRBV5-5 and TRBJ1-2; D is unresolved. Trimming removed 2 bases from V and 1 base from J, with 12 bases in between. Germline CDR1 reads SGHKS; CDR2 reads YYEKEE (reference sequence). This CDR3 spans 15 amino acids. CDR3 loop: CASSLRPNFNYGYTF. The CDR3 DNA reads TGTGCCAGCAGCTTAAGACCGAACTTTAACTATGGCTACACCTTC.

This clonotype was observed at least ten times. V is TRBV11-2 and J is TRBJ2-1; TRBD2 matches at 12 bases. Germline CDR1 reads SGHAT; CDR2 reads FQNNGV. The CDR3 consists of 13 residues. V gave up 5 bases and J gave up 11 bases; unmatched junction bases: 4. The CDR3 DNA sequence: TGTGCCAGCAGCCTAGGACTAGCGGGGAAGCAGTTCTTC. It translates to CASSLGLAGKQFF.

A remark on this clonotype: This clone may be a read error of a much larger clone one base away. This sequence joins TRBV3-1 and TRBJ1-2; D call uncertain. This CDR3 comprises 14 residues. Per germline, CDR1 LGHDT and CDR2 YNNKEL (reference sequence). CDR3 bases: TGTGCCAGCGGCCAATTCGGAGTCACCTATGGCTACACCTTC. This translates into CASGQFGVTYGYTF.

This clonotype was observed a handful of times. The J gene is TRBJ2-2, the V gene TRBV6-5; D unresolved. V lost 2 bases and J 4 bases, leaving 5 bases between the germline ends. This CDR3 spans 13 amino acids. The germline gives CDR1 MNHEY, CDR2 SVGAGI. CDR3 amino acids: CASSYISTGELFF. The CDR3 nucleotides are TGTGCCAGCAGTTACATCTCCACCGGGGAGCTGTTTTTT.

This clonotype was recorded many times. This rearrangement joins TRBV20-1 to TRBJ2-5; perhaps TRBD1 as D (5 bases). This CDR3 contains 14 residues. From germline, CDR1 is DFQATT and CDR2 SNEGSKA (reference sequence). With 3 bases removed from V and 2 bases from J, the gap between germline ends came to 13 bases. CDR3 loop: CSASRANHQETQYF. As DNA, the CDR3 is TGCAGTGCTAGCAGGGCGAACCATCAAGAGACCCAGTACTTC.

The V call is TRBV5-1, the J call TRBJ1-2; D is unresolved. Between the trimmed V and J ends, which lost 0 bases and 6 bases, there was a span of 12 bases. The CDR3 is 14 amino acids. Germline V lookup: CDR1 SGHRS, CDR2 YFSETQ. The DNA for the CDR3 is TGCGCCAGCAGCTTGGGTGTGACACTTAATGGCTACACCTTC. The encoded protein is CASSLGVTLNGYTF.

A remark on this clonotype: A much more abundant neighbour one base away suggests this may be a read error. The chain uses TRBV5-1 and TRBJ1-5; 12 bases fit TRBD1. Germline V lookup: CDR1 SGHRS, CDR2 YFSETQ. There are 15 residues in the CDR3. The CDR3 sequence is CASGFGTGGGQPQHF. CDR3 nucleotide sequence: TGCGCCAGCGGCTTTGGGACAGGGGGCGGGCAGCCCCAGCATTTT.

This clonotype was counted ten times or more. The rearrangement uses TRBV28 and TRBJ2-3; 8 bases match TRBD1. CDR1 MDHEN and CDR2 SYDVKM come from the germline V gene. The trim removed 7 bases at V and 5 bases at J, leaving 14 bases unmatched. This CDR3 comprises 16 residues. CDR3 region: CASTGRGRGRLDTQYF. CDR3 in DNA: TGTGCCAGCACCGGTCGCGGCAGGGGGCGTTTAGATACGCAGTATTTT.

This chain joins TRBV4-1 and TRBJ2-7; 8 positions agree with TRBD1. The J call may not be correct, given that the DNA end is closer to TRBJ2-5. CDR1 is MGHRA, CDR2 YSYEKL, per germline. The CDR3 covers 16 residues. CDR3 loop: CASSQVGQDLSGTQYF. Here the CDR3 DNA reads TGCGCCAGCAGCCAGGTGGGACAGGATTTATCAGGGACCCAGTACTTC.

The chain combines TRBV18 with TRBJ2-3, with D perhaps given as TRBD1 or TRBD2 (5 bases each). The CDR3 is 15 amino acids. V was cut by 6 bases and J by 0 bases, with 13 bases left in between. Germline V CDR1 and CDR2: KGHSH, LQKENI. Here the CDR3 DNA reads TGTGCCAGCTCCCCCTTTGGGGGTAGCACAGATACGCAGTATTTT. Its translation is CASSPFGGSTDTQYF.

This clonotype was seen many times. J is TRBJ2-7 and V is TRBV28, with 14 bases that match TRBD2. CDR3 size: 19 residues. Unmatched junction bases numbered 13, after V lost 6 bases and J lost 0 bases. Germline V gene data show CDR1 as MDHEN and CDR2 as SYDVKM. CDR3 DNA: TGTGCCAGCAGCCCTATCACCGGGACTAGCGGGGGAGGCTCCTACGAGCAGTACTTC. This encodes CASSPITGTSGGGSYEQYF. Full variable domain (outside the CDR3, taken from reference TRBV28 and TRBJ2-7): DVKVTQSSRYLVKRTGEKVFLECVQDMDHENMFWYRQDPGLGLRLIYFSYDVKMKEKGDIPEGYSVSREKKERFSLILESASTNQTSMYLCASSPITGTSGGGSYEQYFGPGTRLTVT.

In regard to this clonotype: The germline gene is not matched at one end of the junction; a read error may be the cause. The J gene is TRBJ2-1, the V gene TRBV6-4; D not resolved. CDR3 length: 11 amino acids. Germline lookup yields CDR1 MRHNA and CDR2 SNTAGT. The CDR3 protein is CANSDANEQFF. Here the CDR3 DNA reads TGTGCCAACAGTGACGCCAATGAGCAGTTCTTC.

To note about this clonotype: This may arise from a read error, as a much more abundant clone is one base away. Since the CDR3 does not end with the conserved phenylalanine or tryptophan, this likely comes from a read error. The chain is built from TRBV5-1 and TRBJ2-1; TRBD2 aligns across 9 bases. Trimming removed 5 bases from V and 0 bases from J; junction bases left unmatched: 3. Germline V CDR1 and CDR2: SGHRS, YFSETQ. The CDR3 runs to 15 residues. The CDR3 spells CASRVAGASYNEQFC. The CDR3 DNA follows: TGCGCCAGCAGGGTAGCGGGGGCCTCCTACAATGAGCAGTTCTGC.

A word on this clonotype: This may stem from a read error, because a much larger clone lies one nucleotide away. The rearrangement uses TRBV5-1 and TRBJ2-5; possible D gene TRBD1, 6 bases. This CDR3 is built from 12 residues. Germline V CDR1 and CDR2: SGHRS, YFSETQ. DNA for the CDR3: TGCGCCGGCAGTACACAGGGCGGTGAGCAGTACTTC. Its translation is CAGSTQGGEQYF.

With respect to this clonotype: It may be a read error: a sequence one base away is much more abundant. The genes are TRBV18 and TRBJ2-3, with D maybe TRBD1 (5 bases). CDR1 is KGHSH, CDR2 LQKENI, per germline. Trimming left V 3 bases short and J 6 bases short, with 16 bases between. The CDR3 has 15 amino acids. CDR3 region: CASSPPTVPGDTQYF. The CDR3 DNA sequence: TGTGCCAGCTCACCGCCCACGGTGCCAGGGGATACGCAGTATTTT. Variable domain in full (rest from reference TRBV18 and TRBJ2-3): NAGVMQNPRHLVRRRGQEARLRCSPMKGHSHVYWYRQLPEEGLKFMVYLQKENIIDESGMPKERFSAEFPKEGPSILRIQQVVRGDSAAYFCASSPPTVPGDTQYFGPGTRLTVL.

This chain joins TRBV30 and TRBJ1-5; D is unresolved. This CDR3 is built from 13 residues. CDR1 is GTSNPN, CDR2 SVGIG, per germline (reference sequence). Trimming cost V 3 bases and J 4 bases, with 10 bases left between them. CDR3 DNA sequence: TGTGCCTGGAGCTCGCGATTTAATCAGCCCCAGCATTTT. It codes for CAWSSRFNQPQHF.

This clonotype showed up many times. The chain couples TRBV9 to TRBJ2-5; D may match TRBD1 or TRBD2 (5 bases each). Germline values: CDR1 SGDLS, CDR2 YYNGEE. The CDR3 is made up of 19 amino acids. V lost 1 base and J 0 bases, leaving 22 bases between the germline ends. DNA for the CDR3: TGTGCCAGCAGCGTAAACCCTGTGGCGTGGGGGAGCCACCAAGAGACCCAGTACTTC. Translated, it gives CASSVNPVAWGSHQETQYF.

This clonotype was observed a handful of times. The rearrangement uses TRBV24-1 and TRBJ2-3; D could derive from TRBD1 or TRBD2 (5 bases each). Germline CDR1 is KGHDR and CDR2 is SFDVKD. Deletions cut 5 bases from V and 0 bases from J, with 14 bases between. There are 16 residues in the CDR3. The CDR3 bases are TGTGCCACCAGTGCCCTTTATGGGACCAGCACAGATACGCAGTATTTT. Translated, it gives CATSALYGTSTDTQYF.

This clonotype was seen a few times. A much bigger clone sits one base away, suggesting this may be a read error. The chain uses TRBV7-2 and TRBJ2-1; 9 nucleotides agree with TRBD1. The J call may be faulty, since TRBJ2-7 better matches the DNA end. This CDR3 region has 15 residues. CDR1 and CDR2 from the germline V gene are SGHTA and FQGNSA. The CDR3, as DNA: TGTGCCAGCAGCTCCGGGACAGGGCACTACAATGAGCAGTACTTC. Protein product: CASSSGTGHYNEQYF.

This clonotype was seen repeatedly, ten times or more. The chain employs TRBV11-3 and TRBJ2-7; a possible D gene is TRBD2 (5 bases). Trimming cost V 5 bases and J 3 bases, with 14 bases left between them. The CDR3 runs to 14 residues. Germline values: CDR1 SGHNT, CDR2 YENEEA. As DNA, the CDR3 is TGTGCCAGCAGCGACGCGGGTCGGAACTACGAGCAGTACTTC. Protein: CASSDAGRNYEQYF. Using reference TRBV11-3 and TRBJ2-7 for the parts outside the CDR3, the full variable domain is EAGVVQSPRYKIIEKKQPVAFWCNPISGHNTLYWYLQNLGQGPELLIRYENEEAVDDSQLPKDRFSAERLKGVDSTLKIQPAELGDSAVYLCASSDAGRNYEQYFGPGTRLTVT.

This clonotype showed up just a few times. The rearrangement links TRBV21-1 to TRBJ1-1; TRBD1 is taken as the D call from the table, unchecked against the DNA. TRBV21-1 is a pseudogene locus. The CDR3 has 15 residues. The CDR3, as DNA: TGTGCCAGCAGCATTTTGGGACAGGGGAACACTGAAGCTTTCTTT. This sequence encodes CASSILGQGNTEAFF.